A single sample gave rise to the 28 T cell receptor beta chains below, sequenced in a study of shared clonotypes between healthy human individuals. Only CD45RO-negative cells positively selected for CCR7 counted as naive CD8 cells, so terminally differentiated effector memory CD45RA+ cells were excluded. Only in-frame clones appear in the TCRdb table, and some are missing; sequencing was by immunoSEQ multiplex PCR. The table includes some 2 million clones, about 95% detected once. Sequences were obtained from naive CD8+ T cells sorted from blood. These receptors originate from a man in his late teens or twenties in good health.

This chain joins TRBV7-3 and TRBJ1-1, with D perhaps matching TRBD1 (6 bases). Per the germline V gene, CDR1 is SGHTA and CDR2 is FQGTGA. CDR3 length: 19 amino acids. Trimming pared 1 base from V and 0 bases from J, leaving 21 bases between. The CDR3 DNA reads as TGTGCCAGCAGCTTAAGCTCAGTCCCAGGGGTAACGGTGAACACTGAAGCTTTCTTT. The encoded protein is CASSLSSVPGVTVNTEAFF.

The rearrangement uses TRBV14 and TRBJ2-1; D unresolved. This CDR3 has 10 residues. V gave up 1 base and J gave up 10 bases, with 2 bases separating them. Germline V gene sequence: CDR1 SGHDN, CDR2 FVKESK. The CDR3 region is CASSQGEQFF. The DNA for the CDR3 is TGTGCCAGCAGCCAAGGGGAGCAGTTCTTC.

The rearrangement joins TRBV5-6 to TRBJ2-2, with D maybe TRBD1 (6 bases). CDR1 is SGHDT and CDR2 is YYEEEE in the germline V gene. V was cut by 2 bases and J by 3 bases, with 14 bases left in between. This CDR3 comprises 16 residues. The CDR3, as DNA: TGTGCCAGCAGCTTAAACAGGGAACGGCACACCGGGGAGCTGTTTTTT. This sequence encodes CASSLNRERHTGELFF.

Only one count was recorded for this clone. The V gene is TRBV7-9, the J gene TRBJ1-1, with 7 bases fitting TRBD1. Germline loops: CDR1 SEHNR, CDR2 FQNEAQ (reference sequence). J gave up 1 base and V 8 bases, and 7 bases lay outside the gene matches. This CDR3 is 14 amino acids long. The CDR3 region has the DNA TGTGCCAGCGCTCCAGGGGGGTCGAACACTGAAGCTTTCTTT. Its translation is CASAPGGSNTEAFF.

V and J are TRBV6-5 and TRBJ1-1; D is unclear. Germline-derived CDR1 and CDR2 are MNHEY and SVGAGI. Trimming took 0 bases from V and 1 from J, leaving 6 bases between them. The CDR3 extends over 14 amino acids. CDR3 nucleotide sequence: TGTGCCAGCAGTTACTCATTGCCGAACACTGAAGCTTTCTTT. Translation: CASSYSLPNTEAFF.

The CDR3 loop is CAGGPPLGNAFF. The CDR3 DNA sequence: TGTGCCGGGGGCCCGCCGCTCGGGAATGCTTTCTTT. This chain joins TRBV28 and TRBJ1-1; D perhaps matches TRBD1 (6 bases). This CDR3 contains 12 residues. The V end lost 11 bases, the J end lost 11 bases, and 21 bases lay between the germline ends. The germline V gene encodes CDR1 MDHEN and CDR2 SYDVKM. Filled out from reference TRBV28 and TRBJ1-1, the complete variable domain reads DVKVTQSSRYLVKRTGEKVFLECVQDMDHENMFWYRQDPGLGLRLIYFSYDVKMKEKGDIPEGYSVSREKKERFSLILESASTNQTSMYLCAGGPPLGNAFFGQGTRLTVV.

CDR3 DNA sequence: TGCGCCAGCAGCCCCAGGACTAGCGGGGGGGATACGCAGTATTTT. This encodes CASSPRTSGGDTQYF. This rearrangement joins TRBV4-3 to TRBJ2-3; 14 positions match TRBD2. Germline V gene sequence: CDR1 LGHNA, CDR2 YSLEER. The CDR3 runs to 15 residues. The junction had 3 bases not matched to a gene; V was cut back by 4 bases and J by 6 bases.

This rearrangement joins TRBV27 to TRBJ2-2; D gene uncertain. With 7 bases removed from V and 3 bases from J, the gap between germline ends came to 18 bases. Germline V CDR1 and CDR2: MNHEY, SMNVEV (reference sequence). The CDR3 contains 16 residues. As DNA, the CDR3 is TGTGCCAGCACCCACCGGTTTCCAAGCGACACCGGGGAGCTGTTTTTT. Translation gives CASTHRFPSDTGELFF.

The rearrangement links TRBV10-2 to TRBJ2-1; D is unresolved. The V gene's germline CDR1 is WSHSY and CDR2 SAAADI. The CDR3 has 12 residues. The V end was cut by 2 bases, the J end by 9 bases, with 8 bases between. In DNA form, the CDR3 reads TGCGCCAGCAGTGAGGCTAGGGCTGAGCAGTTCTTC. Translated: CASSEARAEQFF.

This sequence joins TRBV5-4 and TRBJ2-3; D is undetermined. There are 13 residues in the CDR3. The V and J ends lost 7 bases and 2 bases respectively, with 11 bases between them. CDR1 and CDR2 (germline): SGHNT, YYREEE (reference sequence). CDR3 DNA: TGTGCCAGCGCCCCCCCGTACACAGATACGCAGTATTTT. It is translated as CASAPPYTDTQYF.

The chain couples TRBV2 to TRBJ2-7, with D perhaps given as TRBD1 or TRBD2 (7 bases each). Germline CDR1 is SNHLY and CDR2 is FYNNEI. The CDR3 is made up of 14 amino acids. V was clipped by 6 bases and J by 5 bases, with 17 bases between them. CDR3 nucleotides: TGTGCCAGCAGCACAGGGGAGGGGAAGCACGAGCAGTACTTC. This encodes CASSTGEGKHEQYF.

A remark on this clone: The sample holds other DNA sequences that translate to the same CDR3. The chain uses TRBV27 and TRBJ2-7; D gene ambiguous. Trimming stripped 2 bases from V and 3 bases from J, with 8 bases between. This CDR3 has 13 residues. Germline V gene sequence: CDR1 MNHEY, CDR2 SMNVEV (reference sequence). DNA for the CDR3: TGTGCCAGCAGTTTAAAAGGAAGCTACGAGCAGTACTTC. Translated, it gives CASSLKGSYEQYF.

This chain links TRBV5-1 with TRBJ2-1; D perhaps matches TRBD1 (5 bases). Germline CDR1 reads SGHRS; CDR2 reads YFSETQ. The CDR3 contains 14 residues. The V end lost 0 bases, the J end lost 8 bases, and 12 bases lay between the germline ends. CDR3 DNA: TGCGCCAGCAGCTTGGGGGGTTTAGGGGATGAGCAGTTCTTC. Amino acid sequence: CASSLGGLGDEQFF.

V is TRBV13 and J is TRBJ2-7, with unresolved D. Trimming cost V 4 bases and J 2 bases, with 9 bases left between them. Germline loops: CDR1 PRHDT, CDR2 FYEKMQ (reference sequence). The CDR3 is 13 amino acids. CDR3 in amino acids: CASSSPQAYEQYF. The CDR3 DNA sequence: TGTGCCAGCAGCTCCCCGCAGGCCTACGAGCAGTACTTC.

The chain is built from TRBV7-3 and TRBJ2-1; 8 bases are a match to TRBD2. Germline CDR1 reads SGHTA; CDR2 reads FQGTGA. The CDR3 is 15 amino acids. V lost 2 bases to trimming and J lost 7 bases; unmatched junction nucleotides: 7. The CDR3 DNA sequence: TGTGCCAGCAGCTTACTAGCGGGTTCTTATAATGAGCAGTTCTTC. Its translation: CASSLLAGSYNEQFF.

The chain has TRBV5-4 and TRBJ1-1; maybe TRBD1 (5 bases). Germline CDR1 SGHNT, CDR2 YYREEE (reference sequence). The length of the CDR3 is 12 residues. Trimming took off 3 bases at V and 4 bases at J, with 7 bases between the two ends. CDR3 amino acids: CASSWGVTEAFF. Written as DNA, the CDR3 is TGTGCCAGCAGCTGGGGGGTCACTGAAGCTTTCTTT.

This chain joins TRBV12-5 and TRBJ2-7; 9 positions agree with TRBD1. Germline V gene sequence: CDR1 LGHNT, CDR2 FRNRAP. J gave up 3 bases and V 1 base, and 4 bases lay outside the gene matches. CDR3 length: 15 residues. CDR3 residues: CASGLDGTGFYEQYF. Written as DNA, the CDR3 is TGTGCTAGTGGTTTGGACGGGACAGGGTTCTACGAGCAGTACTTC.

Remarks on this clone: The sample has other DNA sequences that encode this CDR3 too. This chain connects TRBV9 to TRBJ1-6; D remains ambiguous. The ends were cut back, 3 bases at V and 4 bases at J, with 5 bases in the middle. CDR1 and CDR2 from the germline V gene are SGDLS and YYNGEE. This CDR3 has 13 amino acids. The CDR3 is CASSDRYNSPLHF. In DNA, the CDR3 is TGTGCCAGCAGCGACAGATATAATTCACCCCTCCACTTT.

This chain links TRBV28 with TRBJ1-1, with no clear D. Trimming stripped 7 bases from V and 2 bases from J, with 11 bases between. Germline CDR1 MDHEN, CDR2 SYDVKM. The CDR3 has 13 amino acids. The CDR3 bases are TGTGCCAGCATTTCCGGGTTAAACACTGAAGCTTTCTTT. Translating gives CASISGLNTEAFF.

Of note for this clone: Other DNA sequences from this sample encode an identical CDR3 as well. The chain links TRBV2 to TRBJ2-7, with 9 bases aligning to TRBD1. Trimming at V came to 8 bases and at J to 2 bases, leaving 4 bases not matched to a gene. CDR3 length equals 13 residues. From germline, CDR1 is SNHLY and CDR2 FYNNEI. As DNA, the CDR3 is TGTGCCAGCCTGGGACAGGGACCCTACGAGCAGTACTTC. Protein sequence: CASLGQGPYEQYF.

CDR3 nucleotides: TGTGCCAGCAGTACGATCTTCTTAAGACAGGGGAAAAACTATGGCTACACCTTC. It codes for CASSTIFLRQGKNYGYTF. The chain is built from TRBV28 and TRBJ1-2; 8 bases agree with TRBD1. The CDR3 covers 18 residues. Germline trimming cut 5 bases from V and 2 bases from J; bases unmatched to any gene: 16. Germline V gene lookup returns CDR1 MDHEN and CDR2 SYDVKM.

This clone has a handful of counts. The gene calls are TRBV29-1 and TRBJ1-1; D is ambiguous. The CDR3 loop spans 12 amino acids. Germline V gene data show CDR1 as SQVTM and CDR2 as ANQGSEA. V was shortened by 2 bases and J by 6 bases, with 10 bases between the two germline ends. Here the CDR3 DNA reads TGCAGCGTTGAATCGGGCGGAGCTGAAGCTTTCTTT. Protein sequence: CSVESGGAEAFF.

This chain uses TRBV5-4 with TRBJ2-5; D possibly corresponds to TRBD2 (6 bases). CDR3 length: 17 amino acids. Germline-derived CDR1 and CDR2 are SGHNT and YYREEE (reference sequence). Deletions cut 3 bases from V and 3 bases from J, with 21 bases between. CDR3 bases: TGTGCCAGCAGCTCTAGCGCGGGGTTAGAGACCGAAGAGACCCAGTACTTC. As protein: CASSSSAGLETEETQYF.

The chain links TRBV19 to TRBJ2-5, with 8 bases aligning to TRBD1. CDR1 is LNHDA, CDR2 SQIVND, per germline (reference sequence). There are 18 residues in the CDR3. V shed 1 base, J shed 7 bases, and the junction held 17 bases outside the gene matches. The CDR3 sequence: CASSIGRAGGLDQGTQYF. The CDR3 DNA reads as TGTGCCAGTAGTATAGGGCGAGCAGGGGGCCTTGACCAGGGGACCCAGTACTTC.

This chain joins TRBV6-6 and TRBJ2-3; D not resolved. V lost 2 bases to trimming and J lost 2 bases, with 8 bases between them. The germline V gene has CDR1 MNHNY and CDR2 SVGAGI (reference sequence). The CDR3 is made up of 14 amino acids. The CDR3 DNA reads as TGTGCCAGCAGTTACGTGCAGCCCACAGATACGCAGTATTTT. It translates to CASSYVQPTDTQYF.

The chain uses TRBV27 and TRBJ2-7; 8 bases map to TRBD1. Germline CDR1 MNHEY, CDR2 SMNVEV (reference sequence). The length of the CDR3 is 16 residues. V lost 5 bases to trimming and J lost 3 bases; unmatched junction nucleotides: 12. As DNA, the CDR3 is TGTGCCAGCAGTGGACAGGGAATCTCGGTGAGCTACGAGCAGTACTTC. Encoded protein: CASSGQGISVSYEQYF.

This chain links TRBV14 with TRBJ2-7; TRBD2 might be the D (6 bases). V lost 6 bases and J lost 1, with 13 bases in between. CDR3 length: 14 amino acids. Germline V gene lookup returns CDR1 SGHDN and CDR2 FVKESK. CDR3 nucleotides: TGTGCCAGCAGGGCAATGGGGGGATCCTACGAGCAGTACTTC. It translates to CASRAMGGSYEQYF.

V gene TRBV4-1 combines with J gene TRBJ1-2; TRBD1 is a possible D gene (5 bases). V was cut by 3 bases and J by 3 bases, with 11 bases left in between. CDR1 and CDR2 from the germline V gene are MGHRA and YSYEKL. The CDR3 loop spans 14 amino acids. CDR3 protein: CASSQETDYYGYTF. CDR3 bases: TGCGCCAGCAGCCAGGAGACAGACTACTATGGCTACACCTTC.